This note documents a single T cell receptor beta chain sequence. The data stem from a study of blood T cell repertoires in COVID-19. Study overall: COVID-19 samples collected from the United States, Italy and Spain covered acute and convalescent phases.

Original processing methods: Reference gene primer amplification in the assay estimated nucleated cell counts. Method: immunoSEQ multiplex PCR; TCRdb's copy keeps in-frame clones and lacks some. Clonal size and the V and J genes are those of that table, whereas D and trimming came from the DNA. This repertoire shows roughly 69,000 clones, 88% found once; its top ten account for approximately 5%. CDR3 length: 14 amino acids. Trimming cost V 0 bases and J 7 bases, with 10 bases left between them. CDR1 and CDR2 from the germline V gene are SGDLS and YYNGEE. The chain recombines TRBV9 with TRBJ1-4; D is unresolved. The source material was peripheral blood. The TCR sequence derives from a human donor in a cohort sampled during active COVID-19. CDR3 protein: CASSVEYSSEKLFF. In nucleotides, the CDR3 is TGTGCCAGCAGCGTAGAATACTCGAGTGAAAAACTGTTTTTT.